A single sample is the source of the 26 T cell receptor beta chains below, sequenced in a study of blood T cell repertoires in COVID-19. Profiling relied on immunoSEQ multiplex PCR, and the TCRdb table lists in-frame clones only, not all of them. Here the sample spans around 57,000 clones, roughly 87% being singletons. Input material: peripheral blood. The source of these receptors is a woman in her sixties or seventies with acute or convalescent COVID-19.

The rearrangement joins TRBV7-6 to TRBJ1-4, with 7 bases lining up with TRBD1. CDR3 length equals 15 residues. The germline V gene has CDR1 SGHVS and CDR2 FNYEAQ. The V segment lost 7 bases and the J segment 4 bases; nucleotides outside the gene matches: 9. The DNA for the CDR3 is TGTGCCAGCACACAAGGGACAGCCCATAATGAAAAACTGTTTTTT. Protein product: CASTQGTAHNEKLFF.

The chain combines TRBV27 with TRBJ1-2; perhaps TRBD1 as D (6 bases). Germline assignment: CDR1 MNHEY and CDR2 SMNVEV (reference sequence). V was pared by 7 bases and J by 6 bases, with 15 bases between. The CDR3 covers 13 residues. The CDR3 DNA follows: TGTGCCAGCACCAAAACAGGGACCAATGGCTACACCTTC. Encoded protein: CASTKTGTNGYTF.

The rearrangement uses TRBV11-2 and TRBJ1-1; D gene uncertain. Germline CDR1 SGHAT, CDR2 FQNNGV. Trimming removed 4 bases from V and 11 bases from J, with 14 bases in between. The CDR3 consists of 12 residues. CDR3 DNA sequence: TGTGCCAGCAGCTGGGAGAAAACGCCGGCTTTCTTT. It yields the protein CASSWEKTPAFF.

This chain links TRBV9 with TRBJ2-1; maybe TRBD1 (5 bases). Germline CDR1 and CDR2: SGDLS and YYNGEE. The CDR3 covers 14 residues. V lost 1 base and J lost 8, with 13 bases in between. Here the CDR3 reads CASSVSTSRDEQFF. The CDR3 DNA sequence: TGTGCCAGCAGCGTATCGACAAGCAGGGATGAGCAGTTCTTC.

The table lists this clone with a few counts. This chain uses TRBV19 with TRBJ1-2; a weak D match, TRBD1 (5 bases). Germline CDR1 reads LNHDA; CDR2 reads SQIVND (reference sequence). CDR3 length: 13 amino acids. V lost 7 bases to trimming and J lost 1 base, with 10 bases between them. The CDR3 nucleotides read TGTGCCAGTACTCAGGGCGATAACTATGGCTACACCTTC. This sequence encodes CASTQGDNYGYTF.

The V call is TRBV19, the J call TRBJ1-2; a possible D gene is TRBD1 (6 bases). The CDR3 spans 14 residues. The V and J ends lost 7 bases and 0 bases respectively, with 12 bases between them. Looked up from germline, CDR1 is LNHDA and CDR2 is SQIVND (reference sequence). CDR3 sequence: CASNFQGTNYGYTF. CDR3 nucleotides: TGTGCCAGTAACTTCCAGGGGACTAACTATGGCTACACCTTC.

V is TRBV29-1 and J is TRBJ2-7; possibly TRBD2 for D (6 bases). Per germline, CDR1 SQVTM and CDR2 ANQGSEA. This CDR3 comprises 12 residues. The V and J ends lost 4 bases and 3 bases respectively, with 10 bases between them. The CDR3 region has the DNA TGCAGCGTTGGGGGTAGCGGCTACGAGCAGTACTTC. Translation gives CSVGGSGYEQYF.

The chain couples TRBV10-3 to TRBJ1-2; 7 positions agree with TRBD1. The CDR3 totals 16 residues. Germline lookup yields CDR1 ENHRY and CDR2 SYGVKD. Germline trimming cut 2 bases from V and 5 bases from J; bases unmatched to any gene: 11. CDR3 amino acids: CAISEDDRVFVYGYTF. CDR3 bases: TGTGCCATCAGTGAGGACGACAGGGTTTTTGTTTATGGCTACACCTTC.

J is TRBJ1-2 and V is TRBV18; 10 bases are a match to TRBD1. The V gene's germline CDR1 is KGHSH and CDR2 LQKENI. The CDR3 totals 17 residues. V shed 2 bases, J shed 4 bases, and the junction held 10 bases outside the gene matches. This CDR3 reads CASSPFFLRDRGYGYTF. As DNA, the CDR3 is TGTGCCAGCTCACCATTCTTCCTCAGGGACAGGGGCTATGGCTACACCTTC.

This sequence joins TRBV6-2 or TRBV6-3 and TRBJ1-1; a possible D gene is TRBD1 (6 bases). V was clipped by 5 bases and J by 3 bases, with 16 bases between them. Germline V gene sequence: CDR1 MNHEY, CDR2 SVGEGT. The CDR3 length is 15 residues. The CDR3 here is CASSATGRRDTEAFF. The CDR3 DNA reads TGTGCCAGCAGTGCGACAGGCCGGAGAGACACTGAAGCTTTCTTT.

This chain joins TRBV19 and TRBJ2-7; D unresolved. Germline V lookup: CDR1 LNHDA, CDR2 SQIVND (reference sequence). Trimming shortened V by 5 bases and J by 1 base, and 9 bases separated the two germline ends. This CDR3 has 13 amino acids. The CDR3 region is CASSSGRSYEQYF. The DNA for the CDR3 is TGTGCCAGTAGTTCTGGCAGATCCTACGAGCAGTACTTC.

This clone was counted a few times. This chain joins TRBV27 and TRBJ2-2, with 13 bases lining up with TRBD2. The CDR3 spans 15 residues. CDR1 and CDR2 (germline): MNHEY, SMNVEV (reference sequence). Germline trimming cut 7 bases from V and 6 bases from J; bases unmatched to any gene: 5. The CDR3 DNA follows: TGTGCCAGCACAACACTAGCGGGGGGGCCCGGGGAGCTGTTTTTT. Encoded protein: CASTTLAGGPGELFF.

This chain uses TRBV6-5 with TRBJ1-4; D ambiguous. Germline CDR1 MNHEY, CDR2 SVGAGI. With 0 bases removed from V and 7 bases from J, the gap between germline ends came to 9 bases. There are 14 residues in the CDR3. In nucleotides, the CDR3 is TGTGCCAGCAGTTACTCCAACTTCGCTGAAAAACTGTTTTTT. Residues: CASSYSNFAEKLFF.

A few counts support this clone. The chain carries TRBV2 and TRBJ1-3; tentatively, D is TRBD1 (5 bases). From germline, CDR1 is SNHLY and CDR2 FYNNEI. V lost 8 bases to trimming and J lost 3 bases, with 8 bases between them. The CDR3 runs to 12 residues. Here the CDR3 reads CASEGVGNTIYF. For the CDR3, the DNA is TGTGCCAGCGAAGGGGTTGGAAACACCATATATTTT.

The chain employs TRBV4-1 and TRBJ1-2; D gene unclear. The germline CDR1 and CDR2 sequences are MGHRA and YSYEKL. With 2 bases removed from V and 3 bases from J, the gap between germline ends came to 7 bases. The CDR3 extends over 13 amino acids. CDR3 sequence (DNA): TGCGCCAGCAGCCAAAGAGAAGACTATGGCTACACCTTC. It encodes CASSQREDYGYTF.

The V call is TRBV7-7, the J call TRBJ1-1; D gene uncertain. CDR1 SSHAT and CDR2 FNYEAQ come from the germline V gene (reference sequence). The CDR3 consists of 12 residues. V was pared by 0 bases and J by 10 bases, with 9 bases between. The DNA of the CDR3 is TGTGCCAGCAGCTTAGCCGGGTATCGAGCTTTCTTT. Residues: CASSLAGYRAFF.

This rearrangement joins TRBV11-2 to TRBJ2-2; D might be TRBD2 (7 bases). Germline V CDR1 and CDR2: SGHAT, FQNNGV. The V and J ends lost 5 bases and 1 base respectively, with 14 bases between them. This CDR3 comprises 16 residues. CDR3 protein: CASSAGATMNTGELFF. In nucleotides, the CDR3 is TGTGCCAGCAGCGCGGGGGCTACGATGAACACCGGGGAGCTGTTTTTT.

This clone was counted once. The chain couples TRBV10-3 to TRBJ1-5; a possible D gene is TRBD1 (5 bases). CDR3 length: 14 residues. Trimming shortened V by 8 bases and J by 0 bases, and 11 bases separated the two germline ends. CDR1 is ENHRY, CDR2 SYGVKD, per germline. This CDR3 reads CAIGGTYSNQPQHF. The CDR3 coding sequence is TGTGCCATCGGGGGGACCTATAGCAATCAGCCCCAGCATTTT.

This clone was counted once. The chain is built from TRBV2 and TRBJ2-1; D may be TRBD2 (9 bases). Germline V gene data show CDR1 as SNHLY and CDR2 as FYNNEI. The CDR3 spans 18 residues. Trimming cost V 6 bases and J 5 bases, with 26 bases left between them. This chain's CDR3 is CASSPQVAGATGDNEQFF. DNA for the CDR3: TGTGCCAGCAGCCCCCAGGTAGCGGGGGCGACAGGGGACAATGAGCAGTTCTTC.

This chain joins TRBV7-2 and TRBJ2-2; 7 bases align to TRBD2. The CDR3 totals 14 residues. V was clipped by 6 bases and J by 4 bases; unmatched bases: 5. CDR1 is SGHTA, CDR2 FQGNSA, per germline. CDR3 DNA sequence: TGTGCCAGCAGAGCGGGACTACTCACCGGGGAGCTGTTTTTT. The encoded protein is CASRAGLLTGELFF.

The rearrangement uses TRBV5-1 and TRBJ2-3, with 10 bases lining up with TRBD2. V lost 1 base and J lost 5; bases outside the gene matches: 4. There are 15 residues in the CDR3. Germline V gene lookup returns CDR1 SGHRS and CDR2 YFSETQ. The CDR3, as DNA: TGCGCCAGCAGCTTGAGGACTAGCGGAGTAGATACGCAGTATTTT. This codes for CASSLRTSGVDTQYF. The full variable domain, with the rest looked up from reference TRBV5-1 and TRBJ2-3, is KAGVTQTPRYLIKTRGQQVTLSCSPISGHRSVSWYQQTPGQGLQFLFEYFSETQRNKGNFPGRFSGRQFSNSRSEMNVSTLELGDSALYLCASSLRTSGVDTQYFGPGTRLTVL.

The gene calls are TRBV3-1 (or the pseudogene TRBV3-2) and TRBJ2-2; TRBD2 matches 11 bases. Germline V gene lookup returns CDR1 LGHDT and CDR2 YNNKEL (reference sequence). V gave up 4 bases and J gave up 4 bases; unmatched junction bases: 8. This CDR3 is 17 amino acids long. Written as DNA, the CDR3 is TGTGCCAGCAGCCCCTTAGCGGGGGGGCGCGGCACCGGGGAGCTGTTTTTT. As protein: CASSPLAGGRGTGELFF.

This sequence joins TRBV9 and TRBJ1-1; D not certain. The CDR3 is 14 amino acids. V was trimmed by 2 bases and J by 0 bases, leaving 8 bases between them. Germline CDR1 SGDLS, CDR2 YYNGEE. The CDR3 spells CASSVKGVNTEAFF. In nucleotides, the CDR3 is TGTGCCAGCAGCGTTAAAGGAGTGAACACTGAAGCTTTCTTT. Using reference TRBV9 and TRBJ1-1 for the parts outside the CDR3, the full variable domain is DSGVTQTPKHLITATGQRVTLRCSPRSGDLSVYWYQQSLDQGLQFLIQYYNGEERAKGNILERFSAQQFPDLHSELNLSSLELGDSALYFCASSVKGVNTEAFFGQGTRLTVV.

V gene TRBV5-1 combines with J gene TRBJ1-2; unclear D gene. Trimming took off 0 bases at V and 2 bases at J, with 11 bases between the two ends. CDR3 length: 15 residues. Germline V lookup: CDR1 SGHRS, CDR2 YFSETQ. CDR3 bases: TGCGCCAGCAGCTTGGAGAGCGGTTACAACTATGGCTACACCTTC. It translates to CASSLESGYNYGYTF.

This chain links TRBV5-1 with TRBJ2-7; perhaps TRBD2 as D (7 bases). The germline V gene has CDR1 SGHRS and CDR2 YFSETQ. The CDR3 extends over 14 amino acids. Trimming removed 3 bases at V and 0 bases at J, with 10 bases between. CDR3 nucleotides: TGCGCCAGCAGCTCGGGGGGCCCCTCCTACGAGCAGTACTTC. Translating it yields CASSSGGPSYEQYF.

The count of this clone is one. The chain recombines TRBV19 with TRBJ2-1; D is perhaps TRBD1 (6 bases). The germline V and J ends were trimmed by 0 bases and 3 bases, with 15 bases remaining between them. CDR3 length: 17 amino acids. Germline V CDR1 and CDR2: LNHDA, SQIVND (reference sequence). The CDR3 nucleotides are TGTGCCAGTAGTATAGATAGAGGGGGACCCAGCTACAATGAGCAGTTCTTC. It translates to CASSIDRGGPSYNEQFF.